These T cell receptor beta chains were read from a single sample in a study of PD-1 blockade in classical Hodgkin lymphoma. Sequencing used immunoSEQ multiplex PCR; TCRdb keeps in-frame clones, though not all of them. In the table there are tens of thousands of clones, about 88% of which are singletons. The input for sequencing was peripheral blood mononuclear cells (PBMCs), taken at baseline. These TCRs come from a human donor with classical Hodgkin lymphoma. CDR3s leave out the opening cysteine and the closing phenylalanine or tryptophan. The order of the fields is clone size, V gene, CDR3 protein. The size field is filled for only some rows; it gives once, few, many or a size class.

-	TRBV9	ASSIGGSSYNEQF
-	TRBV5-4	ASITGSRYT
-	TRBV2	ASRSGGYTQY
-	TRBV6-5	ASSYLGQGETQY
-	TRBV4-1	ASSPGDATQETQY
-	TRBV28	ASRNGPLEEQY
-	TRBV11-2	ASSLSTGTSYEQY
-	TRBV27	ASSARLSSGGSDTQY
-	TRBV19	ASSIGRANNQPQH
-	TRBV2	ASCAENTGELF
-	TRBV10-3	AIREKGGDTDTQY
-	TRBV6-6	ASSPDRLYGYT
-	TRBV28	ASIPPLRPGMSYGYT
once	TRBV5-4	ASSLVTNQETQY
-	TRBV2	ASSETGLAGDSTDTQY
-	TRBV15	ATSREGTGSHEQF
-	TRBV18	ASSPGFNQPQH
once	TRBV4-1	ASSQDPGRDEQY